The 20 T cell receptor beta chains given below trace back to one sample, sequenced in a study of shared clonotypes between healthy human individuals. The data were produced by immunoSEQ multiplex PCR, yet TCRdb's version contains in-frame clones alone and is incomplete. The sample records under 1,100,000 clones, roughly 80% being singletons. The sample taken for sequencing was memory CD4+ T cells sorted from blood. Stated subset: CD45RA-negative fraction. These receptors were obtained from a man aged 18 to 30 in good health.

This clone was seen only a few times. The rearrangement joins TRBV7-9 to TRBJ2-1; 8 bases line up with TRBD1. Germline values: CDR1 SEHNR, CDR2 FQNEAQ (reference sequence). The length of the CDR3 is 15 residues. Trimming cost V 5 bases and J 3 bases; bases outside gene matches: 6. The CDR3 here is CASSTGTGDYNEQFF. The CDR3 coding sequence is TGTGCCAGCAGCACCGGGACAGGCGACTACAATGAGCAGTTCTTC.

The sample holds a few counts of this clone. J is TRBJ2-1 and V is TRBV11-2, with TRBD2 identical over 8 bases. The germline V gene has CDR1 SGHAT and CDR2 FQNNGV. V shed 0 bases and J 7 bases; nucleotides not matched to a gene: 8. This CDR3 comprises 16 residues. DNA of the CDR3: TGTGCCAGCAGCTTAGATGTAGCGGGAAGCCGGAATGAGCAGTTCTTC. Encoded protein: CASSLDVAGSRNEQFF.

The rearrangement links TRBV5-6 to TRBJ1-6, with 11 bases that match TRBD1. The CDR3 covers 15 residues. Germline CDR1 and CDR2: SGHDT and YYEEEE. V lost 4 bases to trimming and J lost 7 bases; unmatched junction nucleotides: 4. The CDR3 bases are TGTGCCAGCAGCGGACAGGGGGCGGTGAATTCACCCCTCCACTTT. Translating it yields CASSGQGAVNSPLHF.

This clone was picked up a small number of times. V usage is TRBV29-1 and J usage is TRBJ2-7; TRBD1 might be the D (6 bases). Per germline, CDR1 SQVTM and CDR2 ANQGSEA. This CDR3 contains 15 residues. V lost 5 bases to trimming and J lost 3 bases, with 20 bases between them. CDR3 sequence reads: CSVNIGQGNFYEQYF. The CDR3 nucleotides read TGCAGCGTTAACATTGGGCAGGGGAATTTCTACGAGCAGTACTTC.

V is TRBV7-2 and J is TRBJ2-7; no firm D call. The CDR3 is 11 amino acids. CDR1 SGHTA and CDR2 FQGNSA come from the germline V gene. The V end was cut by 7 bases, the J end by 0 bases, with 4 bases between. CDR3 sequence reads: CASISSYEQYF. DNA of the CDR3: TGTGCCAGCATAAGCTCCTACGAGCAGTACTTC.

This chain links TRBV28 with TRBJ2-1, with 11 positions matching TRBD1. CDR3 length: 16 amino acids. Germline values: CDR1 MDHEN, CDR2 SYDVKM. V trimming: 8 bases; J trimming: 3 bases; junction bases outside the gene matches: 9. The CDR3 DNA is TGTGCCAGCCTCGAGCGTGGGACAGGGGGCTACAATGAGCAGTTCTTC. Amino acid sequence: CASLERGTGGYNEQFF.

This sequence joins TRBV5-1 and TRBJ2-2; D is unclear. The CDR3 loop spans 16 amino acids. V was trimmed by 1 base and J by 2 bases, leaving 12 bases between them. CDR1 is SGHRS and CDR2 is YFSETQ in the germline V gene. The CDR3 protein is CASSLIGSTNTGELFF. The CDR3 nucleotides are TGCGCCAGCAGCTTGATAGGCTCCACTAACACCGGGGAGCTGTTTTTT.

The J gene is TRBJ2-7, the V gene TRBV5-4; D is possibly TRBD1 or TRBD2 (8 bases each). Trimming removed 4 bases from V and 4 bases from J, with 18 bases in between. The CDR3 has 15 amino acids. Germline CDR1 SGHNT, CDR2 YYREEE (reference sequence). The CDR3 spells CASSRTGREAYEQYF. The DNA for the CDR3 is TGTGCCAGCAGCCGGACAGGGCGGGAGGCTTACGAGCAGTACTTC.

V usage is TRBV30 and J usage is TRBJ2-5, with unresolved D. The germline V gene has CDR1 GTSNPN and CDR2 SVGIG (reference sequence). CDR3 size: 15 residues. V lost 1 base and J 4 bases, leaving 16 bases between the germline ends. This CDR3 is CAWSAEVGVIETQYF. The CDR3 DNA follows: TGTGCCTGGAGTGCCGAGGTAGGAGTGATAGAGACCCAGTACTTC.

This clone was picked up many times. This chain joins TRBV29-1 and TRBJ2-1; D unresolved. The CDR3 is 13 amino acids. Germline V gene data show CDR1 as SQVTM and CDR2 as ANQGSEA. Trimming took 6 bases from V and 3 from J, leaving 12 bases between them. This CDR3 is CSVPHLGYNEQFF. The CDR3 DNA reads TGCAGCGTCCCACATCTGGGCTACAATGAGCAGTTCTTC.

This rearrangement joins TRBV5-4 to TRBJ1-4; TRBD1 might be the D (5 bases). CDR1 and CDR2 (germline): SGHNT, YYREEE (reference sequence). This CDR3 spans 15 amino acids. V was cut by 4 bases and J by 0 bases, with 10 bases left in between. The CDR3 here is CASSPDSATNEKLFF. Here the CDR3 DNA reads TGTGCCAGCAGCCCCGACAGTGCAACTAATGAAAAACTGTTTTTT.

This clone was seen only once. This chain links TRBV19 with TRBJ2-5, with D maybe TRBD1 (6 bases). V was clipped by 5 bases and J by 7 bases, with 14 bases between them. CDR3 size: 13 residues. The germline V gene has CDR1 LNHDA and CDR2 SQIVND (reference sequence). CDR3 bases: TGTGCCAGTAGTCAACAGGGCATTGGGACCCAGTACTTC. It encodes CASSQQGIGTQYF.

The chain combines TRBV6-6 with TRBJ2-7; D gene ambiguous. V shed 0 bases and J shed 3 bases, with 6 bases lying between them. The CDR3 extends over 13 amino acids. The germline V gene encodes CDR1 MNHNY and CDR2 SVGAGI (reference sequence). The CDR3 sequence is CASSYSTIYEQYF. The CDR3 DNA is TGTGCCAGCAGTTACTCGACCATCTACGAGCAGTACTTC.

As to this clone: A read error may account for a junction end that differs from germline. V gene TRBV7-7 combines with J gene TRBJ2-7; TRBD1 matches at 8 bases. The V gene's germline CDR1 is SSHAT and CDR2 FNYEAQ (reference sequence). The CDR3 is 15 amino acids. CDR3 loop: CASSFKQGGGYEQYF. CDR3 DNA: TGTGCTAGCAGCTTCAAACAGGGGGGAGGCTACGAGCAGTACTTC. The variable domain in full, with the rest retrieved from reference TRBV7-7 and TRBJ2-7, is GAGVSQSPRYKVTKRGQDVTLRCDPISSHATLYWYQQALGQGPEFLTYFNYEAQPDKSGLPSDRFSAERPEGSISTLTIQRTEQRDSAMYRCASSFKQGGGYEQYFGPGTRLTVT.

The rearrangement links TRBV2 to TRBJ2-3, with 11 bases identical to TRBD1. With V trimmed by 6 bases and J by 5 bases, 10 bases remained unmatched. CDR1 is SNHLY, CDR2 FYNNEI, per germline. The CDR3 is made up of 16 amino acids. The CDR3 protein is CASRRTDRGRGDTQYF. For the CDR3, the DNA is TGTGCCAGCAGACGCACGGACAGGGGGCGAGGAGATACGCAGTATTTT.

V usage is TRBV2 and J usage is TRBJ2-7; TRBD1 matches 10 bases. Germline V lookup: CDR1 SNHLY, CDR2 FYNNEI. This CDR3 spans 14 amino acids. V was pared by 8 bases and J by 7 bases, with 11 bases of the junction left unmatched. CDR3 sequence (DNA): TGTGCCAGCTGCTACGACAGGGGGCTTCGGGAGCAGTACTTC. Its protein product is CASCYDRGLREQYF.

The chain joins TRBV9 to TRBJ2-3, with TRBD2 matching 11 bases. V dropped 6 bases and J dropped 4; count of bases not matched to a gene: 1. CDR1 is SGDLS and CDR2 is YYNGEE in the germline V gene. CDR3 length: 13 residues. In nucleotides, the CDR3 is TGTGCCAGCACACTAGCGGGAGCAGATACGCAGTATTTT. It yields the protein CASTLAGADTQYF. Variable domain in full (rest from reference TRBV9 and TRBJ2-3): DSGVTQTPKHLITATGQRVTLRCSPRSGDLSVYWYQQSLDQGLQFLIQYYNGEERAKGNILERFSAQQFPDLHSELNLSSLELGDSALYFCASTLAGADTQYFGPGTRLTVL.

The chain links TRBV11-2 to TRBJ2-1; possible D gene TRBD2, 6 bases. The germline CDR1 and CDR2 sequences are SGHAT and FQNNGV. The CDR3 consists of 15 residues. V was pared by 3 bases and J by 0 bases, with 9 bases between. CDR3 protein: CASSFGSFSYNEQFF. Here the CDR3 DNA reads TGTGCCAGCAGCTTCGGGAGCTTCTCCTACAATGAGCAGTTCTTC.

A remark on this clone: Other DNA sequences within the sample encode an identical CDR3. The gene calls are TRBV4-3 and TRBJ2-5; unclear D gene. The J call is uncertain, as TRBJ2-7 better fits the DNA end. The CDR3 runs 15 residues. Germline assignment: CDR1 LGHNA and CDR2 YSLEER. The CDR3 DNA reads TGCGCCAGCAGCCAAGATAGGGCCTCTCTTTACGAGCAGTACTTC. Translating gives CASSQDRASLYEQYF.

This clone was observed a few times. Other DNA sequences in the same sample also yield this CDR3. The V gene is TRBV19, the J gene TRBJ2-3; D remains unclear. The germline V and J ends were trimmed by 5 bases and 4 bases, with 4 bases remaining between them. The CDR3 has 11 amino acids. The germline gives CDR1 LNHDA, CDR2 SQIVND (reference sequence). The CDR3 sequence: CASSAADTQYF. For the CDR3, the DNA is TGTGCCAGTAGTGCGGCAGATACGCAGTATTTT.